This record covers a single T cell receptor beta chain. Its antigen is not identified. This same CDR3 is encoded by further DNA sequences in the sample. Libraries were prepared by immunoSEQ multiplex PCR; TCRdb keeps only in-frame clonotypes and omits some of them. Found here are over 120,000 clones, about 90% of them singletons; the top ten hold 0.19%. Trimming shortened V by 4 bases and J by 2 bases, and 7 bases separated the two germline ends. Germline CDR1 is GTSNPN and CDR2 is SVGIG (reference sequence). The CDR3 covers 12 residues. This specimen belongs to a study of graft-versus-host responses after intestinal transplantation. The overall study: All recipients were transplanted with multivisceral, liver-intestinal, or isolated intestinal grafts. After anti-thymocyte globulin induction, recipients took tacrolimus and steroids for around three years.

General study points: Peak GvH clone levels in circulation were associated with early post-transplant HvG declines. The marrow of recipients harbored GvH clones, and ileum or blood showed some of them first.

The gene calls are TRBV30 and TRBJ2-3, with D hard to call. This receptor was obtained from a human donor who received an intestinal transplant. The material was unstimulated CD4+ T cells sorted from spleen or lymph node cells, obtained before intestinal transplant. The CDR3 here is CAWTTSTDTQYF. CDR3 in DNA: TGTGCCTGGACCACCTCCACAGATACGCAGTATTTT.